Listed below are T cell receptor beta chains from one sample, sequenced in a study of blood T cells in healthy people across ages. TCRdb itself ran the 5' RACE reads through MiXCR, one entry per CDR3 protein. The sample lists about 1.5 million distinct CDR3 sequences; roughly 40% were seen once. Input material: blood. Receptors were obtained from a young woman in good health. Both conserved end residues are part of each CDR3. The order of the fields is J gene, clone size, V gene, D gene, CDR3 protein, CDR3 DNA. A D gene is named only where the DNA matches it firmly. The size entry is marked missing in some rows and otherwise reads once, few, many or a size class.

TRBJ2-1 . TRBV28 . CASSLAGSGNNEQFF TGTGCCAGCAGTTTAGCCGGGTCCGGGAACAATGAGCAGTTCTTC
TRBJ2-1 few TRBV2 . CASSEPGPMVDEQFF TGTGCCAGCAGTGAACCGGGACCCATGGTAGATGAGCAGTTCTTC
TRBJ2-7 . TRBV18 . CASSPMSRIPYEQYF TGTGCCAGCTCACCGATGAGCAGGATTCCCTACGAGCAGTACTTC
TRBJ2-4 . TRBV4-2 . CASSQDRGFRDIQYF TGTGCCAGCAGCCAAGATCGAGGGTTCAGGGACATTCAGTACTTC
TRBJ2-7 few TRBV5-1 TRBD2 CASSFSGSISYEQYF TGCGCCAGCAGCTTTAGCGGGAGTATCTCCTACGAGCAGTACTTC
TRBJ2-5 many TRBV24-1 . CATSDPQETQYF TGTGCCACCAGTGATCCCCAAGAGACCCAGTACTTC
TRBJ1-5 once TRBV20-1 . CSAPPPTASNQPQHF TGCAGTGCGCCCCCCCCAACAGCTAGCAATCAGCCCCAGCATTTT
TRBJ2-3 few TRBV29-1 TRBD2 CSVIGRGGETDTQYF TGCAGCGTGATCGGTAGGGGAGGGGAGACAGATACGCAGTATTTT
TRBJ2-1 . TRBV9 TRBD2 CASQSETSGYNEQFF TGTGCCAGCCAGAGTGAGACTAGCGGCTACAATGAGCAGTTCTTC
TRBJ1-2 . TRBV24-1 . CATSDFKGGYGYTF TGTGCCACCAGTGATTTTAAAGGGGGCTATGGCTACACCTTC
TRBJ2-3 . TRBV4-2 TRBD2 CASSPNQGLIKDTQYF TGTGCCAGCAGCCCAAACCAGGGACTAATTAAAGATACGCAGTATTTT
TRBJ1-1 few TRBV6-5 . CASSSHGQMNTEAFF TGTGCCAGCAGTTCCCACGGGCAGATGAACACTGAAGCTTTCTTT
TRBJ2-7 . TRBV20-1 . CSASGTYNEQYF TGCAGTGCTAGCGGGACCTACAATGAGCAGTACTTC
TRBJ2-7 few TRBV20-1 . CSAPDGSLVEQYF TGCAGTGCTCCGGACGGATCCCTTGTCGAGCAGTACTTC
TRBJ1-2 . TRBV9 . CASSVAGGPLNYGYTF TGTGCCAGCAGCGTAGCGGGGGGACCCTTAAACTATGGCTACACCTTC
TRBJ1-5 . TRBV20-1 . CSARDRGGVNQPQHF TGCAGTGCTAGAGATAGGGGAGGGGTCAATCAGCCCCAGCATTTT
TRBJ1-1 . TRBV6-4 . CASSVDGRSEAFF TGTGCCAGCAGTGTCGACGGTCGTTCTGAAGCTTTCTTT
TRBJ2-3 few TRBV3-1 . CASSTFTGTDTQYF TGTGCCAGCAGCACCTTTACGGGGACAGATACGCAGTATTTT
TRBJ2-7 . TRBV29-1 TRBD2 CSVVGGQGLALAYEQYF TGCAGCGTTGTCGGTGGTCAGGGACTAGCGTTGGCCTACGAGCAGTACTTC
TRBJ2-1 many TRBV2 TRBD1 CASSAGTASYNEQFF TGTGCCAGCAGTGCCGGGACAGCCTCCTACAATGAGCAGTTCTTC
TRBJ1-4 . TRBV7-2 . CASSPGRSEKLFF TGTGCCAGCAGCCCGGGACGAAGTGAAAAACTGTTTTTT
TRBJ2-3 . TRBV15 TRBD2 CATSRDRSGGQDTQYF TGTGCCACCAGCAGAGATCGTTCGGGAGGGCAAGATACGCAGTATTTT
TRBJ2-5 . TRBV20-1 . CSASPRNNNEQYF TGCAGTGCTAGCCCCCGCAACAACAATGAGCAGTACTTC
TRBJ2-1 many TRBV10-3 TRBD1 CAISGVGQGVGYEQFF TGTGCCATCAGTGGTGTGGGACAGGGGGTAGGCTATGAGCAGTTCTTC
TRBJ2-3 few TRBV9 . CASSVGGTYTREAQYF TGTGCCAGCAGCGTAGGCGGGACATATACTCGGGAGGCGCAGTATTTT
TRBJ2-7 few TRBV28 . CASSLQPSSYEQYF TGTGCCAGCAGTTTGCAGCCCAGCTCCTACGAGCAGTACTTC
TRBJ1-2 . TRBV7-3 . CASSLGPIGGYTF TGTGCCAGCAGCTTAGGCCCCATCGGTGGCTACACCTTC
TRBJ1-2 . TRBV20-1 . CSASPDTGRGYTF TGCAGTGCTAGCCCGGACACGGGGCGAGGCTACACCTTC
TRBJ2-7 . TRBV12-3/TRBV12-4 . CASSQRRDGSYEQYF TGTGCCAGCAGCCAACGACGGGACGGCTCCTACGAGCAGTACTTC
TRBJ1-2 few TRBV4-1 . CASSLSHYQDYGYTF TGCGCCAGCAGCCTCTCGCATTATCAGGACTATGGCTACACCTTC
TRBJ2-7 few TRBV20-1 . CSASAGFTYEQYF TGCAGTGCTAGCGCGGGGTTCACCTACGAGCAGTACTTC
TRBJ2-5 many TRBV12-3/TRBV12-4 . CASSLSRVETQYF TGTGCCAGCAGTTTAAGCAGGGTAGAGACCCAGTACTTC
TRBJ2-3 . TRBV20-1 TRBD2 CSAEKGLDADTQYF TGCAGTGCTGAGAAGGGACTAGATGCAGATACGCAGTATTTT
TRBJ1-6 . TRBV28 TRBD1 CAGRRQGYNSPLHF TGTGCCGGGAGGAGACAGGGCTATAATTCACCCCTCCACTTT
TRBJ2-4 . TRBV5-6 TRBD1 CASSSLDRDKNIQYF TGTGCCAGCAGCTCTTTGGACAGGGACAAAAACATTCAGTACTTC
TRBJ2-7 many TRBV25-1 . CASSGQYEQYF TGTGCCAGCAGTGGACAGTACGAGCAGTACTTC
TRBJ1-5 . TRBV20-1 . CSARDPELNQPQHF TGCAGTGCTAGAGATCCGGAACTAAATCAGCCCCAGCATTTT
TRBJ2-7 few TRBV20-1 TRBD1 CSAYPGTGYEQYF TGCAGTGCCTACCCCGGGACAGGGTACGAGCAGTACTTC
TRBJ2-3 . TRBV2 . CACSRIGGGTDTQYF TGTGCCTGCAGTAGAATCGGCGGGGGCACAGATACGCAGTATTTT
TRBJ2-7 many TRBV11-2 . CASSLDRFRAVRTSYEQYF TGTGCCAGCAGCTTAGATCGGTTCAGGGCGGTGAGGACATCCTACGAGCAGTACTTC